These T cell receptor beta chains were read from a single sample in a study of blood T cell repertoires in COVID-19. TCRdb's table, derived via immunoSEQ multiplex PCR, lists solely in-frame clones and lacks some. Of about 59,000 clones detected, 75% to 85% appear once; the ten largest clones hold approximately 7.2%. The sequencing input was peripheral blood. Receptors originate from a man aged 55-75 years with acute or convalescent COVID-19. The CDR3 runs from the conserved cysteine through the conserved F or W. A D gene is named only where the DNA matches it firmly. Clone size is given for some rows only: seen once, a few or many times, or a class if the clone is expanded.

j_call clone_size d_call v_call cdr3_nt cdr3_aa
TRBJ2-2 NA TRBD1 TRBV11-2 TGTGCCAGCAGCTTGACAGGGGTCGGGGAGCTGTTTTTT CASSLTGVGELFF
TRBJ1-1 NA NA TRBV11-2 TGTGCCAGCAGCTTAGACGCGCAAGCCAACACTGAAGCTTTCTTT CASSLDAQANTEAFF
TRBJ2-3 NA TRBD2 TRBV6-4 TGTGCCAGCAGTGAACTAGCGGGGCAAGATACGCAGTATTTT CASSELAGQDTQYF
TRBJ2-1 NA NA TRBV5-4 TGTGCCAGCAGCTTGGCCCGGGGGGCGCCCCCCTACAATGAGCAGTTCTTC CASSLARGAPPYNEQFF
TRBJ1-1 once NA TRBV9 TGTGCCAGCAGCCATGGCATGGGCGCGAACACTGAAGCTTTCTTT CASSHGMGANTEAFF
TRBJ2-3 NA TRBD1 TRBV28 TGTGCCAGCAGTTTTAGTGACAGGGGGCCTAGCACAGATACGCAGTATTTT CASSFSDRGPSTDTQYF
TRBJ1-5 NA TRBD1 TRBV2 TGTGCCAGCAGTCGAGACAGGGTAAGCAATCAGCCCCAGCATTTT CASSRDRVSNQPQHF
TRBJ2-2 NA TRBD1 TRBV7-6 TGTGCCAGCAGCCTCGGACAGGGGGCGGGCGGGGAGCTGTTTTTT CASSLGQGAGGELFF
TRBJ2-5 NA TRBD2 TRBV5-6 TGTGCCAGCAGCCCGGGGGGGCAAGAGACCCAGTACTTC CASSPGGQETQYF
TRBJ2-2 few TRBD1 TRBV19 TGTGCCAGTAGTTTAGGACAGGGCGCCACCGGGGAGCTGTTTTTT CASSLGQGATGELFF
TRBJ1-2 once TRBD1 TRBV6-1 TGTGCCAGCAGTGAAGCGGGACAGGGGAACTATGGCTACACCTTC CASSEAGQGNYGYTF
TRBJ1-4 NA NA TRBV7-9 TGTGCCAGCAGCGGTAGTTATGAAAAACTGTTTTTT CASSGSYEKLFF
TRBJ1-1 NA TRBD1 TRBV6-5 TGTGCCAGCAGGACAGGGGGTAACACTGAAGCTTTCTTT CASRTGGNTEAFF
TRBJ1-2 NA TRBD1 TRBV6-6 TGTGCCAGCAGTCAACAGGGGAACGCTGGCTACACCTTC CASSQQGNAGYTF
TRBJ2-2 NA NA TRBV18 TGTGCCAGCTCACCACAGGGACCAGGGGCGAACACCGGGGAGCTGTTTTTT CASSPQGPGANTGELFF
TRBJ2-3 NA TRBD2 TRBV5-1 TGCGCCAGCAGCTTGGGCGGGGGAAGCACAGATACGCAGTATTTT CASSLGGGSTDTQYF
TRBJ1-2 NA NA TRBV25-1 TGTGCCAAAAGGGGGGGCGGGTTGTATAGCACCTTC CAKRGGGLYSTF
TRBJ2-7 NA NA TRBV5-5 TGTGCCAGCAGCACCCTCGCGGGAGAGCAGTACTTC CASSTLAGEQYF
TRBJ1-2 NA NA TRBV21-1 TGTGCCAGCGGCTTACAGGGAAATTGGGGCTACACCTTC CASGLQGNWGYTF
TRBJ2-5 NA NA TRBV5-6 TGTGCCAGCAAGCAAGCGGGTCCAAGGGAGACCCAGTACTTC CASKQAGPRETQYF
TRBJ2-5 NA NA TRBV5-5 TGTGCCAGCAGCTTTCCCCTGGACAGTTGGGGGGAGACCCAGTACTTC CASSFPLDSWGETQYF
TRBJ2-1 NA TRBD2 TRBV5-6 TGTGCCAGCAGCAGGGATAGCGGGCGCCTCTCCTACAATGAGCAGTTCTTC CASSRDSGRLSYNEQFF
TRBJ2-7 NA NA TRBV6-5 TGTGCCAGCAGTCAGGGACACGGGGTGTTTTACGAGCAGTACTTC CASSQGHGVFYEQYF
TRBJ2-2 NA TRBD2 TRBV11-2 TGTGCCAGCAGTCCTAGCGGGGGCACCGGGGAGCTGTTTTTT CASSPSGGTGELFF
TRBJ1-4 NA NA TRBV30 TGTGCCTGGAGTGGCGGGGATAGAGGGCGAAATGAAAAACTGTTTTTT CAWSGGDRGRNEKLFF
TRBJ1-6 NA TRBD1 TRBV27 TGTGCCAGCAGTACCGGGACAGGGTTTAATTCACCCCTCCACTTT CASSTGTGFNSPLHF
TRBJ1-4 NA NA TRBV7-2 TGTGCCAGCAGCCCTCGGGACAATAATGAAAAACTGTTTTTT CASSPRDNNEKLFF
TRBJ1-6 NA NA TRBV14 TGTGCCAGCAGCCAAGAGCCGGTCAATTCACCCCTCCACTTT CASSQEPVNSPLHF
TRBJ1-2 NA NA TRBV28 TGTGCCAGCGGGGGGGTGCAGCCTTCCGGCTACACCTTC CASGGVQPSGYTF
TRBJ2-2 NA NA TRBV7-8 TGTGCCAGCACCCCAATCACAGGGCTACCAAACACCGGGGAGCTGTTTTTT CASTPITGLPNTGELFF
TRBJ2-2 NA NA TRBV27 TGTGCCACCCATTCAGGGACGAACACCGGGGAGCTGTTTTTT CATHSGTNTGELFF
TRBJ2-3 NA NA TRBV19 TGTGCCAGTAGCAACGACAGACGGAGCACAGATACGCAGTATTTT CASSNDRRSTDTQYF